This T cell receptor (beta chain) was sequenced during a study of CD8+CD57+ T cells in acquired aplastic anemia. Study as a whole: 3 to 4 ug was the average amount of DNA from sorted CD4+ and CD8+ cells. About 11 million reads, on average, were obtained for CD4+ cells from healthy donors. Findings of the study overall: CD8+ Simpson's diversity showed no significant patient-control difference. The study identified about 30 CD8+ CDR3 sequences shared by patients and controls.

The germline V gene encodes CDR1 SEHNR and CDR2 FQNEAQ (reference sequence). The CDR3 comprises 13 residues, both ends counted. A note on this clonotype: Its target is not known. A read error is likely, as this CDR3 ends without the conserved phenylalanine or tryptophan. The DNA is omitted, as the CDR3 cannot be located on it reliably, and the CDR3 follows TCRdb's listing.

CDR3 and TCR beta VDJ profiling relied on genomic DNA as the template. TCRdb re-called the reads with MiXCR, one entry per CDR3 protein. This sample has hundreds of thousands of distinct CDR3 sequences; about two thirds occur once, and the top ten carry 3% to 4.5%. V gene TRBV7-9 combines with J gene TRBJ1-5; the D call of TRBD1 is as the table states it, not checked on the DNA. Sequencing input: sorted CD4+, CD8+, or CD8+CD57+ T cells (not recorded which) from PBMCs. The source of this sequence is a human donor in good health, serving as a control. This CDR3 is CASSQTRGSAPRA.